This TCR beta chain emerged from a study of blood T cell repertoires in COVID-19. The assay was immunoSEQ multiplex PCR, and TCRdb's table has in-frame clones only and misses some. The sample yields fewer than 90,000 clones, around 90% seen once. Germline-derived CDR1 and CDR2 are MGHRA and YSYEKL. Trimming left V 2 bases short and J 7 bases short, with 8 bases between. The CDR3 extends over 12 amino acids. The receptor was isolated from a man aged 70-80 years with acute or convalescent COVID-19. The material sequenced was peripheral blood. This sequence joins TRBV4-1 and TRBJ2-5; no clear D. In DNA, the CDR3 is TGCGCCAGCAGCCAACCTCTCGGGACCCAGTACTTC. Translating gives CASSQPLGTQYF.